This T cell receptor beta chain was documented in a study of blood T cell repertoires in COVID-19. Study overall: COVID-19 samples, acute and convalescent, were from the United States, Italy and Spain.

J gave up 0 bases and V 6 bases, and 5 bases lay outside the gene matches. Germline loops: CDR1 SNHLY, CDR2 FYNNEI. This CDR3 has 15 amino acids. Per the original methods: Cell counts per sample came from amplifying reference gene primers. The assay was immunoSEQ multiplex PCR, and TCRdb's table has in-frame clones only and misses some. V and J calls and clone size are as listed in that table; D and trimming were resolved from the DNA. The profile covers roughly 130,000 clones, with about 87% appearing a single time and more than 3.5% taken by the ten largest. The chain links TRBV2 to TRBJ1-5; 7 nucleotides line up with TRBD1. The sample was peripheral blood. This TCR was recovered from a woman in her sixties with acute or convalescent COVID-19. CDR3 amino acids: CASRAGTDSNQPQHF. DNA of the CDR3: TGTGCCAGCAGAGCCGGGACAGATAGCAATCAGCCCCAGCATTTT. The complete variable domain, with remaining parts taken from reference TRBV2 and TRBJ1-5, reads EPEVTQTPSHQVTQMGQEVILRCVPISNHLYFYWYRQILGQKVEFLVSFYNNEISEKSEIFDDQFSVERPDGSNFTLKIRSTKLEDSAMYFCASRAGTDSNQPQHFGDGTRLSIL.